A single sample gave rise to the 14 T cell receptor beta chains below, sequenced in a study of T cells in localized non-small cell lung cancer. Sequencing used immunoSEQ multiplex PCR; TCRdb keeps in-frame clones, though not all of them. The sample comprises about 70,000 clones, approximately 87% of which are singletons, and just over 20% rests with the top ten. The sequenced sample was peripheral blood, obtained before any cancer treatment. Receptor source: a male donor older than 55 with stage III squamous cell lung carcinoma.

The chain is built from TRBV5-1 and TRBJ2-3, with D unclear. This CDR3 is 13 amino acids long. Germline V gives CDR1 SGHRS, CDR2 YFSETQ. V was pared by 3 bases and J by 5 bases, with 10 bases between. CDR3 DNA: TGCGCCAGCAGCTCCACCGTGAGAGATACGCAGTATTTT. Encoded protein: CASSSTVRDTQYF.

This chain joins TRBV5-1 and TRBJ1-3; weak D call: TRBD1 (5 bases). CDR3 length: 13 residues. Germline CDR1 reads SGHRS; CDR2 reads YFSETQ. V lost 7 bases, J lost 0 bases, and 8 bases lay in between. The CDR3 DNA is TGCGCCAGCGCCAGGGACTCTGGAAACACCATATATTTT. This sequence encodes CASARDSGNTIYF.

CDR3 region: CASTRTGGSIAKNIQYF. The CDR3 nucleotides are TGTGCCAGCACCCGCACGGGCGGTTCTATAGCCAAAAACATTCAGTACTTC. V usage is TRBV11-2 and J usage is TRBJ2-4; no clear D gene. Looked up from germline, CDR1 is SGHAT and CDR2 is FQNNGV. Trimming cost V 7 bases and J 0 bases, with 19 bases left between them. The CDR3 sequence is 17 residues long.

This clone came up a few times. The chain carries TRBV5-4 and TRBJ1-2, with D possibly matching TRBD1 (5 bases). There are 13 residues in the CDR3. V was trimmed by 6 bases and J by 8 bases, leaving 17 bases between them. CDR1 is SGHNT and CDR2 is YYREEE in the germline V gene (reference sequence). The CDR3 sequence: CASTSRAGGGYTF. The CDR3, as DNA: TGTGCCAGCACCTCCAGGGCCGGGGGAGGCTACACCTTC.

This chain joins TRBV2 and TRBJ1-4; 7 nucleotides line up with TRBD1. The germline V gene has CDR1 SNHLY and CDR2 FYNNEI. Trimming removed 4 bases from V and 0 bases from J; junction bases left unmatched: 2. There are 15 residues in the CDR3. The CDR3 DNA follows: TGTGCCAGCAGTGCCCAGGGGGCAACTAATGAAAAACTGTTTTTT. It encodes CASSAQGATNEKLFF.

The chain joins TRBV5-4 to TRBJ2-5, with 12 bases lining up with TRBD1. Germline CDR1 SGHNT, CDR2 YYREEE (reference sequence). CDR3 length: 16 residues. V trimming: 4 bases; J trimming: 4 bases; junction bases outside the gene matches: 8. The CDR3 reads CASSDGDRGRRETQYF. The CDR3 nucleotides read TGTGCCAGCAGCGATGGGGACAGGGGGCGGCGAGAGACCCAGTACTTC.

The rearrangement joins TRBV5-1 to TRBJ2-7; D possibly corresponds to TRBD1 (5 bases). V was clipped by 4 bases and J by 3 bases, with 11 bases between them. Germline V gene data show CDR1 as SGHRS and CDR2 as YFSETQ. The CDR3 loop spans 13 amino acids. The CDR3 is CASSHGHRYEQYF. DNA of the CDR3: TGCGCCAGCAGCCATGGACACCGCTACGAGCAGTACTTC.

The chain links TRBV6-5 to TRBJ1-5; no clear D gene. Germline assignment: CDR1 MNHEY and CDR2 SVGAGI. The V and J ends lost 5 bases and 6 bases respectively, with 14 bases between them. This CDR3 spans 14 amino acids. CDR3 loop: CASSSSGAGQPQHF. The DNA of the CDR3 is TGTGCCAGCAGTAGTTCAGGTGCGGGTCAGCCCCAGCATTTT.

This chain uses TRBV6-1 with TRBJ1-4; TRBD1 aligns across 8 bases. The junction had 4 bases not matched to a gene; V was cut back by 5 bases and J by 5 bases. The CDR3 covers 14 residues. Germline CDR1 is MNHNS and CDR2 is SASEGT. Here the CDR3 DNA reads TGTGCCAGCAGTCCCCGGACAGGGAATGAAAAACTGTTTTTT. Translation gives CASSPRTGNEKLFF.

This chain joins TRBV29-1 and TRBJ2-1, with unresolved D. V shed 1 base and J shed 5 bases, with 15 bases lying between them. The CDR3 has 15 amino acids. Germline V CDR1 and CDR2: SQVTM, ANQGSEA. The chain's CDR3 is CSVEVGGRSDNEQFF. The CDR3 DNA sequence: TGCAGCGTTGAAGTGGGTGGCAGGTCAGACAATGAGCAGTTCTTC.

This rearrangement joins TRBV6-5 to TRBJ1-5, with a tentative D call TRBD1 (6 bases). The CDR3 is made up of 13 amino acids. Trimming removed 6 bases from V and 6 bases from J, with 12 bases in between. Germline CDR1 reads MNHEY; CDR2 reads SVGAGI. CDR3 bases: TGTGCCAGCAGCAGGGGCCAATCTCAGCCCCAGCATTTT. Translation gives CASSRGQSQPQHF.

This chain uses TRBV5-1 with TRBJ2-1, with D possibly being TRBD2 (6 bases). V gave up 4 bases and J gave up 3 bases, with 11 bases separating them. Germline CDR1 SGHRS, CDR2 YFSETQ. The CDR3 has 14 amino acids. The CDR3 loop reads CASSVGLRYNEQFF. CDR3 nucleotide sequence: TGCGCCAGCAGCGTGGGACTCCGCTACAATGAGCAGTTCTTC.

This clone was counted once. The chain uses TRBV6-1 and TRBJ1-1, with 8 bases matching TRBD1. The CDR3 has 15 residues. Trimming cost V 4 bases and J 0 bases; bases outside gene matches: 4. Looked up from germline, CDR1 is MNHNS and CDR2 is SASEGT. The chain's CDR3 is CASSGTGPMNTEAFF. The CDR3 region has the DNA TGTGCCAGCAGTGGGACAGGGCCTATGAACACTGAAGCTTTCTTT.

Only one count was recorded for this clone. The chain carries TRBV5-1 and TRBJ2-1; 11 positions match TRBD2. CDR1 is SGHRS, CDR2 YFSETQ, per germline. The V segment lost 5 bases and the J segment 8 bases; nucleotides outside the gene matches: 12. This CDR3 region has 16 residues. CDR3 loop: CASSDEGASGGYEQFF. CDR3 bases: TGCGCCAGCAGTGACGAAGGGGCTAGCGGGGGGTATGAGCAGTTCTTC.